The rows below give T cell receptor beta chains drawn from one sample of a study of cytomegalovirus exposure and HLA in healthy donors. The assay was immunoSEQ multiplex PCR, and TCRdb's table has in-frame clones only and misses some. Its table lists roughly 120,000 clones. The sequenced sample consisted of PBMCs. The receptors derive from a man aged 35-49 years in good health and CMV-seronegative. Each CDR3 is given with its conserved first and last residue. The order of the fields is D gene, J gene, V gene, CDR3 DNA, CDR3 protein. A D gene is named only where the DNA matches it firmly.

TRBD2,TRBJ2-5,TRBV5-4,TGTGCCAGCAGCTTATTAGCGGGAGACGGGGAGACCCAGTACTTC,CASSLLAGDGETQYF
.,TRBJ2-5,TRBV20-1,TGCAGTGCTAGCAGGGAAAAGACCCAGTACTTC,CSASREKTQYF
.,TRBJ1-6,TRBV2,TGTGCCAGCAGTGAAGAGGGGCGCAGAAATTCACCCCTCCACTTT,CASSEEGRRNSPLHF
.,TRBJ2-7,TRBV7-5,TGTGCCAGAAGCTTATGGGGACACTCCTCCTGCGAGCAGTACTTC,CARSLWGHSSCEQYF
TRBD1,TRBJ1-2,TRBV18,TGTGCCAGCTCACCCTCAGGGACAGCCCATGGCTACACCTTC,CASSPSGTAHGYTF
.,TRBJ2-7,TRBV10-2,TGCGCCAGCAGTGAGGGGTTAGCCCACGAGCAGTACTTC,CASSEGLAHEQYF
TRBD2,TRBJ2-3,TRBV28,TGTGCCAGCAGCCTCGGACTAGCGGAAAGTACGCAGTATTTT,CASSLGLAESTQYF
TRBD1,TRBJ2-6,TRBV7-8,TGTGCCAGCAGCTACCGGGACAGGGCCGACTCTGGGGCCAACGTCCTGACTTTC,CASSYRDRADSGANVLTF
.,TRBJ1-4,TRBV7-2,TGTGCCAGCACCCTTAAAGCGCGGACAGCAACTAATGAAAAACTGTTTTTT,CASTLKARTATNEKLFF
.,TRBJ2-7,TRBV11-1,TGTGCCAGCAGCTTCGGGGCCTACGAGCAGTACTTC,CASSFGAYEQYF
.,TRBJ2-7,TRBV11-2,TGTGCCAGCAGCTTGACAGTCCCCTACGAGCAGTACTTC,CASSLTVPYEQYF
.,TRBJ1-1,TRBV21-1,TGTGCCAGCAGCAAACAGGGCCTGAACACTGAAGCTTTCTTT,CASSKQGLNTEAFF
TRBD2,TRBJ2-1,TRBV7-6,TGTGCCAGCAGCTTAGATCCTAGCGGGAGCCGAGAGCAGTTCTTC,CASSLDPSGSREQFF
TRBD2,TRBJ2-7,TRBV2,TGTGCCGAGGGCGGACTAGCAGCCGAGCAGTACTTC,CAEGGLAAEQYF
TRBD2,TRBJ2-1,TRBV15,TGTGCCACCAGCGACGGGAGGGGGGCCAATGAGCAGTTCTTC,CATSDGRGANEQFF
.,TRBJ1-3,TRBV30,TGTGCCTTTTCGGACAGTCAGTATGGCACCATATATTTT,CAFSDSQYGTIYF
TRBD2,TRBJ2-1,TRBV9,TGTGCCAGCAGCCCCCGCCCAGGGCGGGAGTACGGAAATGAGCAGTTCTTC,CASSPRPGREYGNEQFF
.,TRBJ2-5,TRBV7-3,TGTGCCAGCGGTCCAGGATCACAAGAGACCCAGTACTTC,CASGPGSQETQYF
TRBD2,TRBJ2-1,TRBV7-9,TGTGCCAGCAGCCCAGACGGGTTCGGGACTAGCGGGAGGGGTGGGTTCTTC,CASSPDGFGTSGRGGFF
.,TRBJ2-7,TRBV5-8,TGTGCCAGCTCCAGGAACACCTACGAGCAGTACTTC,CASSRNTYEQYF
.,TRBJ1-1,TRBV7-9,TGTGCCAGCAGCTTAGCCGCAGGTCGGAACACTGAAGCTTTCTTT,CASSLAAGRNTEAFF
.,TRBJ1-2,TRBV10-2,TGCGCCAGCAGTGAGTCAGGAGTAAACTATGGCTACACCTTC,CASSESGVNYGYTF
TRBD1,TRBJ2-2,TRBV12-5,TGTGCTAGTGGTTTGGGAATGACAGGGACCGGGGAGCTGTTTTTT,CASGLGMTGTGELFF
.,TRBJ2-1,TRBV30,TGTGCCTGGAGTCGGGACAATGAGCAGTTCTTC,CAWSRDNEQFF
.,TRBJ1-1,TRBV30,TGTGCCTGGAGGGGTTCCGGAAGAGGCACTGAAGCTTTCTTT,CAWRGSGRGTEAFF
.,TRBJ2-2,TRBV6-5,TGTGCCAGCACTCGGGGGGCAGGTGCCGGGGAGCTGTTTTTT,CASTRGAGAGELFF
TRBD1,TRBJ1-4,TRBV5-1,TGCGCCAGCAGGAAATCACAGGGGGCCTACGAAAAACTGTTTTTT,CASRKSQGAYEKLFF
TRBD1,TRBJ2-3,TRBV28,TGTGCCAGCAGAAACCGGGACAGGGTGGCAGTTACGCAGTATTTT,CASRNRDRVAVTQYF
TRBD1,TRBJ2-1,TRBV10-1,TGCGCCAGCAGTAATGGACAGGGAACGGGTAATGAGCAGTTCTTC,CASSNGQGTGNEQFF
TRBD1,TRBJ1-1,TRBV5-1,TGCGCCAGCAGCCCCGAGGACAGGGTTTACACTGAAGCTTTCTTT,CASSPEDRVYTEAFF
TRBD1,TRBJ1-1,TRBV7-2,TGTGCCAGCAGCTTAGAGGCAGGGGGCACTGAAGCTTTCTTT,CASSLEAGGTEAFF
TRBD2,TRBJ2-1,TRBV9,TGTGCCAGCAGCGACGGGACTAGCGGGAGCGTGCAGTTCTTC,CASSDGTSGSVQFF